This T cell receptor (beta chain) was identified during a study of blood T cell repertoires in COVID-19. On the study more broadly: The cDNA or gDNA used as material had been derived from T cells, B-cell-depleted T cells, or PBMCs.

In the authors' methods: Counts of nucleated cells, estimated from reference gene primer amplification, were obtained. Sequencing was performed with immunoSEQ multiplex PCR; in TCRdb, only in-frame clones are kept and a portion is missing. Clone size and V and J calls were adopted from that table, with D and trimming inferred from the DNA. The table records roughly 130,000 clones, approximately 84% of them present only once. This clone appeared once. Sequenced: peripheral blood. The clonotype originates from a man between 70 and 80 years old with acute or convalescent COVID-19.

CDR3 protein: CASSLIAGVNSYEQYF. Written as DNA, the CDR3 is TGCGCCAGCAGCTTAATAGCCGGCGTAAACTCCTACGAGCAGTACTTC. This chain joins TRBV5-1 and TRBJ2-7; D is undetermined. The V gene's germline CDR1 is SGHRS and CDR2 YFSETQ. This CDR3 spans 16 amino acids. V lost 2 bases, J lost 0 bases, and 15 bases lay in between. The entire variable domain, with the rest obtained from reference TRBV5-1 and TRBJ2-7, is as follows: KAGVTQTPRYLIKTRGQQVTLSCSPISGHRSVSWYQQTPGQGLQFLFEYFSETQRNKGNFPGRFSGRQFSNSRSEMNVSTLELGDSALYLCASSLIAGVNSYEQYFGPGTRLTVT.